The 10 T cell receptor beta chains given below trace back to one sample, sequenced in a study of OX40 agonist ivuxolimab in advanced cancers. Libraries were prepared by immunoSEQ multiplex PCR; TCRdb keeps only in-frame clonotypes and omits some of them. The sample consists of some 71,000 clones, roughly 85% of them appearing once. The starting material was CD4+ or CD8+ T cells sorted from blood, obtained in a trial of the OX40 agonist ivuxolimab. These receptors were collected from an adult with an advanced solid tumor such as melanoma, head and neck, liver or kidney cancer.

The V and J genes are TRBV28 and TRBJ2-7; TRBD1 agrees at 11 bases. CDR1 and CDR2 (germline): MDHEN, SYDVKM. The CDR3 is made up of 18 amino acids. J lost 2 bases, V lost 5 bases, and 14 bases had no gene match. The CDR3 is CASSRGIWAGQGAYEQYF. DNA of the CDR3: TGTGCCAGCAGTAGGGGAATATGGGCGGGACAGGGGGCCTACGAGCAGTACTTC. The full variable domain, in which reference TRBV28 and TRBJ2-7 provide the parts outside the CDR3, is DVKVTQSSRYLVKRTGEKVFLECVQDMDHENMFWYRQDPGLGLRLIYFSYDVKMKEKGDIPEGYSVSREKKERFSLILESASTNQTSMYLCASSRGIWAGQGAYEQYFGPGTRLTVT.

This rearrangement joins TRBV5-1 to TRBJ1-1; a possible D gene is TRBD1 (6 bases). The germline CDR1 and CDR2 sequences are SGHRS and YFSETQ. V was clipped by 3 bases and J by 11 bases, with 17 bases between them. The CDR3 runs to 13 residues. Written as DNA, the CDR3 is TGCGCCAGCAGCTGGGGGGGCGAGGCCAGCGCTTTCTTT. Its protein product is CASSWGGEASAFF.

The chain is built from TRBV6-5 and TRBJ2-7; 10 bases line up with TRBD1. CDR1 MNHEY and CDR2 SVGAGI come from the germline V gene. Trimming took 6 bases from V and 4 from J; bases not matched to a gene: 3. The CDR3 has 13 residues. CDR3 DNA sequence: TGTGCCAGCAGGACAGGGGGCGAATACGAGCAGTACTTC. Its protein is CASRTGGEYEQYF.

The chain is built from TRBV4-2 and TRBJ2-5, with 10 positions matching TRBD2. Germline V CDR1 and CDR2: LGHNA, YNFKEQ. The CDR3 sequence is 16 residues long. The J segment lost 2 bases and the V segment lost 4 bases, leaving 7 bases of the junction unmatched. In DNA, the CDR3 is TGTGCCAGCAGCCCAGACGGGACTAGCGTTCAAGAGACCCAGTACTTC. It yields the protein CASSPDGTSVQETQYF.

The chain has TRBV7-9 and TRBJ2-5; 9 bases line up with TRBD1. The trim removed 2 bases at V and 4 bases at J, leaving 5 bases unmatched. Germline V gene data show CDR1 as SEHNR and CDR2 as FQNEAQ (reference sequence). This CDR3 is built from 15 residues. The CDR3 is CASSLLQGARETQYF. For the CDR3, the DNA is TGTGCCAGCAGCTTATTACAGGGGGCTCGAGAGACCCAGTACTTC.

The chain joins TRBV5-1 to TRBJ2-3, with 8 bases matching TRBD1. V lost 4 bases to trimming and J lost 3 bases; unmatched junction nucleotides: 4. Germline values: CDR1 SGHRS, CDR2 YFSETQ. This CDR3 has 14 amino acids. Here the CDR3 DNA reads TGCGCCAGCAGCCGGGACAGGAGAACAGATACGCAGTATTTT. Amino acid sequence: CASSRDRRTDTQYF.

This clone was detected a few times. The CDR3 loop is CASSTPWGRGSPLHF. In nucleotides, the CDR3 is TGTGCCAGTAGTACCCCATGGGGGCGCGGATCACCCCTCCACTTT. V and J are TRBV19 and TRBJ1-6; maybe TRBD1 (6 bases). The germline gives CDR1 LNHDA, CDR2 SQIVND (reference sequence). The CDR3 spans 15 residues. V lost 4 bases to trimming and J lost 10 bases, with 17 bases between them.

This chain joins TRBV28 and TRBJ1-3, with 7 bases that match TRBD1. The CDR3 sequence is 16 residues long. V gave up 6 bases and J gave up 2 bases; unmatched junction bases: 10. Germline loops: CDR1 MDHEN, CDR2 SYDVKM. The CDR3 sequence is CASSPSTGTPGNTIYF. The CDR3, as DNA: TGTGCCAGCAGCCCTTCGACAGGGACCCCTGGAAACACCATATATTTT.

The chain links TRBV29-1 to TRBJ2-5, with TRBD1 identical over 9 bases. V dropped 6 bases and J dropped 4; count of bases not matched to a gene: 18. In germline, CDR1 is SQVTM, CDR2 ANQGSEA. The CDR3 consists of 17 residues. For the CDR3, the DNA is TGCAGCGTGAGAGGAGGAACCCGGGACAGGGCTGGAGAGACCCAGTACTTC. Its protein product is CSVRGGTRDRAGETQYF.

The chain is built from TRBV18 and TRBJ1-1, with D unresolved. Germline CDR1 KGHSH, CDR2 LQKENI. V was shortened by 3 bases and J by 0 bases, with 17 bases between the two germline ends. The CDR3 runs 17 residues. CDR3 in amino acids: CASSPHEVASLNTEAFF. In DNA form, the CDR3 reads TGTGCCAGCTCACCTCACGAGGTTGCGAGTCTGAACACTGAAGCTTTCTTT.